One and the same sample provided the 31 T cell receptor beta chains below, sequenced in a study of OX40 agonist ivuxolimab in advanced cancers. This table comes from immunoSEQ multiplex PCR, and its TCRdb copy is limited to in-frame clones, with some not included. The repertoire includes approximately 46,000 clones, roughly 86% of them detected once, and around 19% sits in the top ten. Source: CD4+ or CD8+ T cells sorted from blood, taken in a trial of the OX40 agonist ivuxolimab. These receptors came from an adult with an advanced solid tumor such as melanoma, head and neck, liver or kidney cancer.

The chain uses TRBV6-1 and TRBJ1-3, with 11 bases fitting TRBD1. Germline CDR1 MNHNS, CDR2 SASEGT. V was clipped by 6 bases and J by 4 bases; unmatched bases: 5. The CDR3 runs to 15 residues. Here the CDR3 DNA reads TGTGCCAGCAGCCTGGACAGGGGGCCAGGAAACACCATATATTTT. It encodes CASSLDRGPGNTIYF.

V and J are TRBV28 and TRBJ1-5; no reliable D call. Germline V gives CDR1 MDHEN, CDR2 SYDVKM. V shed 7 bases and J shed 2 bases, with 9 bases lying between them. The CDR3 totals 13 residues. This CDR3 reads CASTLLRNQPQHF. The DNA for the CDR3 is TGTGCCAGCACCCTTCTTCGCAATCAGCCCCAGCATTTT.

This chain links TRBV4-3 with TRBJ2-7, with a tentative D call TRBD2 (6 bases). The germline V gene encodes CDR1 LGHNA and CDR2 YSLEER. Trimming pared 0 bases from V and 0 bases from J, leaving 12 bases between. CDR3 length: 16 amino acids. The CDR3, as DNA: TGCGCCAGCAGCCAAGATGGGGGGTCTAGCTCCTACGAGCAGTACTTC. Translation gives CASSQDGGSSSYEQYF.

The genes are TRBV7-9 and TRBJ1-1, with unresolved D. Germline CDR1 SEHNR, CDR2 FQNEAQ (reference sequence). The CDR3 sequence is 14 residues long. V gave up 4 bases and J gave up 0 bases, with 9 bases separating them. CDR3 DNA: TGTGCCAGCAGCTCCCACGTCTTGAACACTGAAGCTTTCTTT. Its protein product is CASSSHVLNTEAFF.

Only one count was recorded for this clone. The rearrangement joins TRBV5-5 to TRBJ1-2; the D is unclear. The germline CDR1 and CDR2 sequences are SGHKS and YYEKEE (reference sequence). V was shortened by 0 bases and J by 0 bases, with 9 bases between the two germline ends. The CDR3 is 15 amino acids. The CDR3 DNA sequence: TGTGCCAGCAGCTTGGGCCTACAAGCTAACTATGGCTACACCTTC. This sequence encodes CASSLGLQANYGYTF.

This clone has a single count. The J gene is TRBJ2-7, the V gene TRBV4-3; possibly TRBD2 for D (5 bases). Germline assignment: CDR1 LGHNA and CDR2 YSLEER. CDR3 length: 15 amino acids. V was pared by 1 base and J by 0 bases, with 10 bases between. DNA for the CDR3: TGCGCCAGCAGCCAAGTTTTGGGGAGCTCCTACGAGCAGTACTTC. Its translation is CASSQVLGSSYEQYF.

V usage is TRBV7-3 and J usage is TRBJ2-1; TRBD2 might be the D (6 bases). Germline CDR1 SGHTA, CDR2 FQGTGA. The CDR3 loop spans 18 amino acids. Trimming removed 5 bases from V and 7 bases from J, with 27 bases in between. In nucleotides, the CDR3 is TGTGCCAGCAGCCCTTACCCCCCTCAGACTAGGCACCTGAATGAGCAGTTCTTC. Its translation: CASSPYPPQTRHLNEQFF.

The V gene is TRBV6-6, the J gene TRBJ1-4; D gene ambiguous. Germline loops: CDR1 MNHNY, CDR2 SVGAGI (reference sequence). Trimming shortened V by 0 bases and J by 10 bases, and 12 bases separated the two germline ends. This CDR3 comprises 14 residues. The CDR3 reads CASSYSPGEGKLFF. CDR3 sequence (DNA): TGTGCCAGCAGTTACTCACCCGGGGAGGGAAAACTGTTTTTT.

The V call is TRBV6-6, the J call TRBJ1-6; 8 bases are shared with TRBD1. V lost 3 bases, J lost 14 bases, and 12 bases stayed unmatched. The CDR3 totals 15 residues. The germline CDR1 and CDR2 sequences are MNHNY and SVGAGI (reference sequence). The CDR3 DNA sequence: TGTGCCAGCAGTTATCTACGGGACGGACAGGGATCCCTCCACTTT. Its translation: CASSYLRDGQGSLHF.

The chain recombines TRBV4-2 with TRBJ1-2; D perhaps matches TRBD1 (6 bases). Per the germline V gene, CDR1 is LGHNA and CDR2 is YNFKEQ. V lost 5 bases to trimming and J lost 3 bases, with 13 bases between them. This CDR3 comprises 14 residues. The CDR3 loop is CASSLEQGDYGYTF. For the CDR3, the DNA is TGTGCCAGCAGCTTGGAACAGGGTGACTATGGCTACACCTTC.

This chain connects TRBV5-6 to TRBJ1-2; no definite D call. The CDR3 runs 13 residues. The ends were cut back, 2 bases at V and 6 bases at J, with 11 bases in the middle. The germline CDR1 and CDR2 sequences are SGHDT and YYEEEE. The CDR3 bases are TGTGCCAGCAGCTTAAGGGCCGCGGATGGCTACACCTTC. Amino acid sequence: CASSLRAADGYTF.

This chain uses TRBV7-9 with TRBJ2-7, with 11 positions matching TRBD1. The germline gives CDR1 SEHNR, CDR2 FQNEAQ (reference sequence). J lost 0 bases, V lost 2 bases, and 3 bases had no gene match. This CDR3 has 16 amino acids. CDR3 coding DNA: TGTGCCAGCAGCTTATGGGGACAGGGGGGCTCCTACGAGCAGTACTTC. This encodes CASSLWGQGGSYEQYF.

This clone was detected once. The sample has other DNA sequences that encode this CDR3 too. The V gene is TRBV4-3, the J gene TRBJ1-2, with D tentatively TRBD1 (6 bases). The length of the CDR3 is 15 residues. Germline lookup yields CDR1 LGHNA and CDR2 YSLEER. V was pared by 0 bases and J by 1 base, with 9 bases between. The CDR3 DNA sequence: TGCGCCAGCAGCCAAGAAGCAGGGGATAACTATGGCTACACCTTC. Its protein is CASSQEAGDNYGYTF.

The chain employs TRBV6-5 and TRBJ1-2, with D perhaps TRBD1 (5 bases). Trimming took off 0 bases at V and 8 bases at J, with 13 bases between the two ends. Germline-derived CDR1 and CDR2 are MNHEY and SVGAGI. The CDR3 spans 14 residues. For the CDR3, the DNA is TGTGCCAGCAGTTACTCGGGGGATGCAAGGGGCTACACCTTC. Protein product: CASSYSGDARGYTF.

This clone was observed a single time. The V and J genes are TRBV5-6 and TRBJ1-5; 11 bases are a match to TRBD1. V shed 2 bases, J shed 7 bases, and the junction held 8 bases outside the gene matches. Germline V gene data show CDR1 as SGHDT and CDR2 as YYEEEE. CDR3 length: 16 residues. CDR3 loop: CASSLGGQGGRQPQHF. The CDR3, as DNA: TGTGCCAGCAGCTTAGGGGGACAGGGGGGTCGGCAGCCCCAGCATTTT. Full variable domain (rest looked up from reference TRBV5-6 and TRBJ1-5): DAGVTQSPTHLIKTRGQQVTLRCSPKSGHDTVSWYQQALGQGPQFIFQYYEEEERQRGNFPDRFSGHQFPNYSSELNVNALLLGDSALYLCASSLGGQGGRQPQHFGDGTRLSIL.

The chain couples TRBV5-4 to TRBJ1-2, with D possibly matching TRBD1 (6 bases). This CDR3 is built from 13 residues. Germline V CDR1 and CDR2: SGHNT, YYREEE (reference sequence). Trimming shortened V by 0 bases and J by 6 bases, and 9 bases separated the two germline ends. Written as DNA, the CDR3 is TGTGCCAGCAGCTTGGCTCGGACAGATGGCTACACCTTC. Translating gives CASSLARTDGYTF.

The chain uses TRBV28 and TRBJ1-2, with TRBD1 identical over 8 bases. The CDR3 contains 19 residues. Germline CDR1 reads MDHEN; CDR2 reads SYDVKM. Losses at the gene ends were 1 base for V and 2 bases for J; bases not matched to a gene: 15. The CDR3 region is CASSLFPPGQVPTNYGYTF. The CDR3 nucleotides are TGTGCCAGCAGTTTATTCCCCCCGGGACAGGTGCCGACAAACTATGGCTACACCTTC.

This clone was counted once. This chain joins TRBV4-1 and TRBJ2-1; D uncertain. The V gene lost 1 base and the J gene lost 6 bases, with 4 bases spanning the gap. The germline gives CDR1 MGHRA, CDR2 YSYEKL. CDR3 size: 12 residues. This CDR3 is CASSQVLNEQFF. CDR3 DNA: TGCGCCAGCAGCCAAGTACTCAATGAGCAGTTCTTC.

The chain couples TRBV28 to TRBJ2-7; no firm D call. This CDR3 is 14 amino acids long. Trimming stripped 6 bases from V and 7 bases from J, with 19 bases between. Per the germline V gene, CDR1 is MDHEN and CDR2 is SYDVKM. This chain's CDR3 is CASSWAGHAGEQYV. CDR3 DNA: TGTGCCAGCAGCTGGGCTGGCCACGCTGGAGAGCAGTACGTC.

The chain links TRBV19 to TRBJ1-5; unclear D gene. Looked up from germline, CDR1 is LNHDA and CDR2 is SQIVND (reference sequence). The length of the CDR3 is 14 residues. V lost 5 bases to trimming and J lost 3 bases, with 11 bases between them. CDR3 protein: CASSLLIHNQPQHF. DNA for the CDR3: TGTGCCAGTAGTTTATTGATCCACAATCAGCCCCAGCATTTT.

A remark on this clone: This same CDR3 is encoded by further DNA sequences in the sample. In nucleotides, the CDR3 is TGTGCCAGCAGCTTCTGGGACACCACTTACGAGCAGTACTTC. It encodes CASSFWDTTYEQYF. This chain joins TRBV5-4 and TRBJ2-7, with a tentative D call TRBD1 (6 bases). The CDR3 runs to 14 residues. Germline loops: CDR1 SGHNT, CDR2 YYREEE (reference sequence). Between the trimmed V and J ends, which lost 2 bases and 4 bases, there was a span of 13 bases.

This chain uses TRBV7-2 with TRBJ2-1, with D possibly matching TRBD2 (5 bases). This CDR3 is 11 amino acids long. CDR1 and CDR2 from the germline V gene are SGHTA and FQGNSA. V was clipped by 7 bases and J by 9 bases, with 10 bases between them. The CDR3 spells CASTSLAEQFF. The CDR3 region has the DNA TGTGCCAGCACCTCCCTAGCTGAGCAGTTCTTC.

The CDR3 DNA follows: TGTGCCAGCAGTGACAGGGGAACGAACACTGAAGCTTTCTTT. Residues: CASSDRGTNTEAFF. The rearrangement links TRBV6-1 to TRBJ1-1; tentative D call: TRBD1 (6 bases). Germline V lookup: CDR1 MNHNS, CDR2 SASEGT. This CDR3 region has 14 residues. V was trimmed by 3 bases and J by 1 base, leaving 9 bases between them.

V and J are TRBV6-1 and TRBJ2-7; tentative D call: TRBD2 (5 bases). CDR1 and CDR2 (germline): MNHNS, SASEGT. CDR3 length: 13 residues. Trimming left V 6 bases short and J 1 base short, with 10 bases between. The DNA of the CDR3 is TGTGCCAGCAGCTCACGGGGTTCCTACGAGCAGTACTTC. It is translated as CASSSRGSYEQYF.

This clone was picked up a small number of times. Germline is not matched at one junction end, which may reflect a read error. The chain uses TRBV7-2 and TRBJ2-1; D unclear. The V gene's germline CDR1 is SGHTA and CDR2 FQGNSA. The length of the CDR3 is 14 residues. The CDR3 coding sequence is TGTGCCAGCAGCTCTCTGGGCTCCAACAATGAGCAGTTCTTC. Translating gives CASSSLGSNNEQFF.

V and J are TRBV18 and TRBJ2-2; 9 positions agree with TRBD1. The CDR3 totals 15 residues. V dropped 3 bases and J dropped 2; count of bases not matched to a gene: 1. Germline CDR1 reads KGHSH; CDR2 reads LQKENI. CDR3 coding DNA: TGTGCCAGCTCACCGGGACAGGGCAACACCGGGGAGCTGTTTTTT. This encodes CASSPGQGNTGELFF.

V usage is TRBV28 and J usage is TRBJ1-6; 9 bases fit TRBD1. CDR1 is MDHEN, CDR2 SYDVKM, per germline. J gave up 8 bases and V 5 bases, and 10 bases lay outside the gene matches. CDR3 length equals 16 residues. The CDR3 loop is CASSTEDRGSYSPLHF. DNA of the CDR3: TGTGCCAGCAGTACCGAGGACAGGGGCTCTTATTCACCCCTCCACTTT. Complete variable domain (other parts from reference TRBV28 and TRBJ1-6): DVKVTQSSRYLVKRTGEKVFLECVQDMDHENMFWYRQDPGLGLRLIYFSYDVKMKEKGDIPEGYSVSREKKERFSLILESASTNQTSMYLCASSTEDRGSYSPLHFGNGTRLTVT.

The V gene is TRBV4-3, the J gene TRBJ1-2; D gene uncertain. The CDR3 consists of 14 residues. The germline gives CDR1 LGHNA, CDR2 YSLEER. Trimming stripped 5 bases from V and 0 bases from J, with 10 bases between. The DNA of the CDR3 is TGCGCCAGCAGCATGGCCGTAGCTAACTATGGCTACACCTTC. The encoded protein is CASSMAVANYGYTF.

This clone was observed a handful of times. The rearrangement links TRBV6-1 to TRBJ2-1; perhaps TRBD2 as D (6 bases). Trimming took off 5 bases at V and 6 bases at J, with 17 bases between the two ends. The germline CDR1 and CDR2 sequences are MNHNS and SASEGT. The CDR3 totals 15 residues. Here the CDR3 DNA reads TGTGCCAGCAGTAAACAGGTGGGAGCGGGCAATGAGCAGTTCTTC. This translates into CASSKQVGAGNEQFF.

The chain combines TRBV19 with TRBJ1-1, with D uncertain. Germline-derived CDR1 and CDR2 are LNHDA and SQIVND (reference sequence). V lost 5 bases and J 0 bases, leaving 10 bases between the germline ends. The CDR3 runs to 14 residues. The CDR3, as DNA: TGTGCCAGTAGTCCTCCCCCAGTGAACACTGAAGCTTTCTTT. Protein product: CASSPPPVNTEAFF.

V and J are TRBV28 and TRBJ2-3, with TRBD2 identical over 12 bases. Trimming cost V 4 bases and J 3 bases; bases outside gene matches: 11. The CDR3 totals 18 residues. Germline assignment: CDR1 MDHEN and CDR2 SYDVKM. CDR3 region: CASSSLAGGPLSTDTQYF. CDR3 coding DNA: TGTGCCAGCAGTTCTCTAGCGGGGGGGCCGTTATCGACAGATACGCAGTATTTT.